The 8 T cell receptor beta chains given below trace back to one sample, sequenced in a study of blood T cell repertoires in COVID-19. Profiling relied on immunoSEQ multiplex PCR, and the TCRdb table lists in-frame clones only, not all of them. The sample lists 150,000 to 200,000 clones; 70% to 90% were seen once. The material sequenced was peripheral blood. These receptors came from a woman of 80 years or more in a cohort sampled during active or convalescent COVID-19.

V gene TRBV5-4 combines with J gene TRBJ2-3, with D possibly being TRBD2 (5 bases). Germline-derived CDR1 and CDR2 are SGHNT and YYREEE (reference sequence). This CDR3 comprises 17 residues. Trimming took 3 bases from V and 6 from J, leaving 23 bases between them. The CDR3 here is CASSWTGFWDVSDTQYF. DNA of the CDR3: TGTGCCAGCAGCTGGACGGGATTTTGGGATGTCTCTGATACGCAGTATTTT. Combining the CDR3 with reference TRBV5-4 and TRBJ2-3 gives the whole variable domain ETGVTQSPTHLIKTRGQQVTLRCSSQSGHNTVSWYQQALGQGPQFIFQYYREEENGRGNFPPRFSGLQFPNYSSELNVNALELDDSALYLCASSWTGFWDVSDTQYFGPGTRLTVL.

The rearrangement links TRBV7-9 to TRBJ2-7; D is unresolved. Per germline, CDR1 SEHNR and CDR2 FQNEAQ (reference sequence). The CDR3 sequence is 15 residues long. The germline V and J ends were trimmed by 5 bases and 0 bases, with 14 bases remaining between them. The CDR3 is CASSPGSQVSYEQYV. The DNA for the CDR3 is TGTGCCAGCAGCCCCGGCTCCCAGGTCTCCTACGAGCAGTACGTC.

This clone showed up just once. The chain has TRBV2 and TRBJ1-3; maybe TRBD1 (5 bases). CDR1 SNHLY and CDR2 FYNNEI come from the germline V gene. With 1 base removed from V and 2 bases from J, the gap between germline ends came to 9 bases. The CDR3 has 15 amino acids. CDR3 residues: CASSEGQGTGNTIYF. The DNA of the CDR3 is TGTGCCAGCAGTGAAGGTCAGGGAACTGGAAACACCATATATTTT.

The CDR3 region has the DNA TGCAGCGCAGGACAGGGAGCAACTAATGAAAAACTGTTTTTT. Translation gives CSAGQGATNEKLFF. The chain uses TRBV29-1 and TRBJ1-4; TRBD1 matches 8 bases. CDR1 and CDR2 from the germline V gene are SQVTM and ANQGSEA. The V segment lost 7 bases and the J segment 0 bases; nucleotides outside the gene matches: 4. This CDR3 is built from 14 residues.

The chain uses TRBV29-1 and TRBJ2-4; 7 bases are shared with TRBD2. From germline, CDR1 is SQVTM and CDR2 ANQGSEA. The V segment lost 5 bases and the J segment 8 bases; nucleotides outside the gene matches: 12. This CDR3 is 14 amino acids long. CDR3 region: CSVRVGLSVDIQYF. In nucleotides, the CDR3 is TGCAGCGTTCGGGTGGGACTATCCGTAGACATTCAGTACTTC.

This clone was recorded only once. V and J are TRBV6-6 and TRBJ1-6, with a weak D call TRBD1 (6 bases). From germline, CDR1 is MNHNY and CDR2 SVGAGI (reference sequence). The CDR3 contains 13 residues. The V end lost 7 bases, the J end lost 8 bases, and 12 bases lay between the germline ends. The CDR3 DNA reads TGTGCCAGCAAGGCAGGGGTCCATTCACCCCTCCACTTT. Translation gives CASKAGVHSPLHF.

The chain links TRBV6-2 or TRBV6-3 to TRBJ1-3; D gene unclear. There are 16 residues in the CDR3. The V end was cut by 2 bases, the J end by 0 bases, with 11 bases between. CDR1 is MNHEY and CDR2 is SVGEGT in the germline V gene. DNA of the CDR3: TGTGCCAGCAGTTACGGCGGGATACCCTCTGGAAACACCATATATTTT. It yields the protein CASSYGGIPSGNTIYF.

This clone has only a few counts. The V gene is TRBV19, the J gene TRBJ2-1; D possibly corresponds to TRBD2 (6 bases). CDR3 length: 15 residues. Germline V gives CDR1 LNHDA, CDR2 SQIVND (reference sequence). V gave up 3 bases and J gave up 10 bases, with 19 bases separating them. The CDR3 is CASSIGGAPPGEQFF. The CDR3 DNA follows: TGTGCCAGTAGTATCGGAGGGGCGCCCCCAGGCGAGCAGTTCTTC.